A single sample is the source of the 8 T cell receptor beta chains below, sequenced in a study of shared clonotypes between healthy human individuals. CD45RO-negative, CCR7-positively selected cells formed the naive CD8 fraction, excluding terminally differentiated effector memory CD45RA+ cells. Method: immunoSEQ multiplex PCR; TCRdb's copy keeps in-frame clones and lacks some. The repertoire includes around 1.9 million clones, approximately 94% of them detected once, and 1.7% sits in the top ten. Source material: naive CD8+ T cells from PBMCs. The source is a man aged 18 to 30 in good health. Some clones in this sample may be carry-over from other donors' samples.

CDR3 sequence: CAGSLGLAGVTGNEQFF. CDR3 DNA sequence: TGTGCCGGATCACTAGGACTAGCGGGTGTGACAGGCAATGAGCAGTTCTTC. V gene TRBV2 combines with J gene TRBJ2-1; 11 bases agree with TRBD2. V was clipped by 11 bases and J by 6 bases; unmatched bases: 18. Germline CDR1 SNHLY, CDR2 FYNNEI. This CDR3 has 17 amino acids.

This chain connects TRBV6-5 to TRBJ1-1; weak D call: TRBD1 (6 bases). V lost 2 bases and J 7 bases, leaving 14 bases between the germline ends. Per the germline V gene, CDR1 is MNHEY and CDR2 is SVGAGI. CDR3 size: 14 residues. This CDR3 reads CASSYQGQLNEAFF. In nucleotides, the CDR3 is TGTGCCAGCAGTTACCAAGGACAGCTAAATGAAGCTTTCTTT.

The chain links TRBV25-1 to TRBJ2-3; possibly TRBD1 or TRBD2 for D (5 bases each). V lost 4 bases, J lost 6 bases, and 17 bases lay in between. This CDR3 contains 15 residues. The germline V gene has CDR1 MGHDK and CDR2 SYGVNS. CDR3 sequence reads: CASSGPGTGGDTQYF. The CDR3 bases are TGTGCCAGCAGTGGACCCGGGACCGGCGGGGATACGCAGTATTTT.

This clone was seen only once. This chain links TRBV4-3 with TRBJ2-7, with unresolved D. Germline CDR1 LGHNA, CDR2 YSLEER. V was clipped by 0 bases and J by 0 bases, with 3 bases between them. This CDR3 contains 13 residues. The CDR3 is CASSQETSYEQYF. Here the CDR3 DNA reads TGCGCCAGCAGCCAAGAGACCTCCTACGAGCAGTACTTC.

The genes are TRBV7-9 and TRBJ2-1, with 15 bases aligning to TRBD2. The germline V gene has CDR1 SEHNR and CDR2 FQNEAQ (reference sequence). J was trimmed by 9 bases and V by 4 bases; bases with no gene match: 13. The CDR3 length is 18 residues. The CDR3 DNA reads as TGTGCCAGCAGCTCCCGTAATGGACTAGCGGGAGGGCCCGCTGAGCAGTTCTTC. Protein sequence: CASSSRNGLAGGPAEQFF.

The chain has TRBV27 and TRBJ2-3; D might be TRBD1 or TRBD2, each matching 5 bases. The V end was cut by 6 bases, the J end by 3 bases, with 19 bases between. CDR1 and CDR2 from the germline V gene are MNHEY and SMNVEV (reference sequence). This CDR3 has 16 residues. The CDR3 protein is CASRANRDRRTDTQYF. The DNA for the CDR3 is TGTGCCAGCAGGGCAAACCGGGACCGCAGGACAGATACGCAGTATTTT.

The chain combines TRBV27 with TRBJ2-5; D perhaps matches TRBD2 (6 bases). The ends were cut back, 3 bases at V and 5 bases at J, with 13 bases in the middle. The CDR3 is 14 amino acids. Germline V CDR1 and CDR2: MNHEY, SMNVEV (reference sequence). The CDR3 sequence is CASSFTGVGETQYF. CDR3 sequence (DNA): TGTGCCAGCAGTTTCACGGGAGTAGGTGAGACCCAGTACTTC.

J is TRBJ2-1 and V is TRBV4-3; D might be TRBD2 (6 bases). There are 15 residues in the CDR3. Germline CDR1 is LGHNA and CDR2 is YSLEER. V was shortened by 4 bases and J by 9 bases, with 19 bases between the two germline ends. CDR3 loop: CASSLRRALLGEQFF. The DNA for the CDR3 is TGCGCCAGCAGCCTCCGGAGGGCGCTTTTGGGTGAGCAGTTCTTC.